The sequence of this TCR beta chain was determined in a study of cytomegalovirus exposure and HLA in healthy donors. This clone was found a few times. PCR was performed using 60 Vbeta and 13 Jbeta primers. Profiling relied on immunoSEQ multiplex PCR, and the TCRdb table lists in-frame clones only, not all of them. The table has 90,000 to 150,000 clones, around four fifths seen once; the top ten hold around 4%. Input material: PBMCs. This TCR was sampled from a middle-aged woman in good health and CMV-seronegative.

Written as DNA, the CDR3 is TGTGCCAGCAGTTACTCGGCGGAGGGATCACCCCTCCACTTT. It translates to CASSYSAEGSPLHF. The genes are TRBV6-6 and TRBJ1-6; no reliable D call. The germline CDR1 and CDR2 sequences are MNHNY and SVGAGI (reference sequence). V was shortened by 0 bases and J by 10 bases, with 10 bases between the two germline ends. The CDR3 is made up of 14 amino acids.